The 6 T cell receptor beta chains given below trace back to one sample, sequenced in a study of blood T cell repertoires in COVID-19. Method: immunoSEQ multiplex PCR; TCRdb's copy keeps in-frame clones and lacks some. The table includes some 250,000 clones, just over 90% detected once. The sequenced material came from PBMCs or T cells enriched from blood (not recorded which). Receptors were obtained from a middle-aged woman with acute COVID-19.

The CDR3 DNA reads TGTGCCAGCACTACGGGGGGGGCCCGGTCAGATACGCAGTATTTT. This encodes CASTTGGARSDTQYF. The genes are TRBV2 and TRBJ2-3; TRBD2 agrees at 8 bases. This CDR3 is built from 15 residues. The V gene end was trimmed by 7 bases and the J gene end by 4 bases; junction bases not matched to a gene: 10. Germline V gives CDR1 SNHLY, CDR2 FYNNEI.

The J gene is TRBJ2-5, the V gene TRBV7-2; a weak D match, TRBD1 (6 bases). Germline V gene data show CDR1 as SGHTA and CDR2 as FQGNSA. Trimming pared 6 bases from V and 13 bases from J, leaving 21 bases between. CDR3 length equals 13 residues. The CDR3: CASSLGAGAPLYF. The CDR3 DNA sequence: TGTGCCAGCAGTCTAGGGGCAGGGGCCCCGCTGTACTTC.

This chain connects TRBV11-2 to TRBJ2-7; 10 bases line up with TRBD1. The germline CDR1 and CDR2 sequences are SGHAT and FQNNGV. J was trimmed by 6 bases and V by 6 bases; bases with no gene match: 8. This CDR3 comprises 14 residues. This chain's CDR3 is CASSSTTGGFEQYF. The CDR3 DNA reads TGTGCCAGCAGTTCAACGACAGGGGGCTTCGAGCAGTACTTC.

The rearrangement links TRBV24-1 to TRBJ2-1; TRBD2 might be the D (7 bases). The CDR3 extends over 16 amino acids. Germline V gene sequence: CDR1 KGHDR, CDR2 SFDVKD. V lost 0 bases to trimming and J lost 4 bases, with 12 bases between them. Here the CDR3 reads CATSDLRGGLYNEQFF. Written as DNA, the CDR3 is TGTGCCACCAGTGATTTGAGGGGGGGCCTATACAATGAGCAGTTCTTC.

The gene calls are TRBV7-2 and TRBJ1-3, with D tentatively TRBD1 (5 bases). Germline CDR1 and CDR2: SGHTA and FQGNSA. This CDR3 comprises 15 residues. V lost 5 bases and J lost 0, with 11 bases in between. Here the CDR3 DNA reads TGTGCCAGCAGCCTAAGGGGAAGCTCTGGAAACACCATATATTTT. It specifies CASSLRGSSGNTIYF.

J is TRBJ2-2 and V is TRBV19, with D possibly being TRBD1 (6 bases). Germline CDR1 LNHDA, CDR2 SQIVND (reference sequence). Trimming took off 6 bases at V and 4 bases at J, with 15 bases between the two ends. There are 15 residues in the CDR3. The CDR3: CASRLSTGSTGELFF. CDR3 bases: TGTGCCAGTAGGCTAAGTACAGGGTCCACCGGGGAGCTGTTTTTT.